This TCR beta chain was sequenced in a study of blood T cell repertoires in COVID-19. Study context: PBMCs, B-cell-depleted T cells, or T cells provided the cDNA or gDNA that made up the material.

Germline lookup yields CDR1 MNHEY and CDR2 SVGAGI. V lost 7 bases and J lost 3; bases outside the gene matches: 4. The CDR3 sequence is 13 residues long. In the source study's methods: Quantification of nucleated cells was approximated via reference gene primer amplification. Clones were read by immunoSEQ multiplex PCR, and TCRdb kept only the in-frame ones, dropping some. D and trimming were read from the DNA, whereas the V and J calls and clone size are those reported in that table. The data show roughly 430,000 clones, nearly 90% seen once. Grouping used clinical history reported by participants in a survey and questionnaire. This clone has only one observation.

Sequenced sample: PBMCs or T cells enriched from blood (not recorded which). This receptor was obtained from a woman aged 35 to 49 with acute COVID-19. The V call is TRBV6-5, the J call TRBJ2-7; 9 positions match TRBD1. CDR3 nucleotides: TGTGCCAGCACCGGGACAGGGAACTACGAGCAGTACTTC. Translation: CASTGTGNYEQYF.